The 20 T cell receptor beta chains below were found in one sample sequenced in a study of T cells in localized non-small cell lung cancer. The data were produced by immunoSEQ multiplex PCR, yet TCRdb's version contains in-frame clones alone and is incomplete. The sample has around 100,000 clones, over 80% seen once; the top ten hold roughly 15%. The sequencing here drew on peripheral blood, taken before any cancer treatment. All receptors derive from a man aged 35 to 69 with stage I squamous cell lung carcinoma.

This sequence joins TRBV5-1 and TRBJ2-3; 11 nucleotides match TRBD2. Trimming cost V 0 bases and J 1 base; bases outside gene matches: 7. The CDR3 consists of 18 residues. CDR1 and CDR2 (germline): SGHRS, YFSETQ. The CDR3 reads CASSLDLAGGWGTDTQYF. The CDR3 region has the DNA TGCGCCAGCAGCTTGGATCTAGCGGGGGGCTGGGGCACAGATACGCAGTATTTT.

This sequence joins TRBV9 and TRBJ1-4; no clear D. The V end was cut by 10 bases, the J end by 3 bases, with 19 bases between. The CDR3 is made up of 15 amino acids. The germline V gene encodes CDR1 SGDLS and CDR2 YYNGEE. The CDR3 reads CASGKTDGANEKLFF. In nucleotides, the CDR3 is TGTGCCTCCGGGAAAACGGACGGAGCTAATGAAAAACTGTTTTTT.

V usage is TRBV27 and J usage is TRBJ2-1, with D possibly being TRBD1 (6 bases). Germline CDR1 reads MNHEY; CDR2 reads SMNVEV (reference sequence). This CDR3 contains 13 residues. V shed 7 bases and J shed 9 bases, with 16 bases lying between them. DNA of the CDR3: TGTGCCAGCAAACTCAACAGGGACGCTGAGCAGTTCTTC. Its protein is CASKLNRDAEQFF.

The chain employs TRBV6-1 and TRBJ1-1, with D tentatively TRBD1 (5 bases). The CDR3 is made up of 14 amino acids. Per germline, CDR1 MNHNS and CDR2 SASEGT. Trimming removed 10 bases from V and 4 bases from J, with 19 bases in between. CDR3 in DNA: TGTGCCACCGTGTTACGGGGGTTTACCACTGAAGCTTTCTTT. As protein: CATVLRGFTTEAFF.

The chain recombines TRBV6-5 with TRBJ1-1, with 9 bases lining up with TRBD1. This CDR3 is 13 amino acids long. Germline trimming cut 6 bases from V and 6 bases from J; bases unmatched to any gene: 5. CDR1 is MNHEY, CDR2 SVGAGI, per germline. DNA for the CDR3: TGTGCCAGCAGACGGACAGGGGAATCTGAAGCTTTCTTT. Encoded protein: CASRRTGESEAFF.

The CDR3 DNA reads as TGTGCCAGCAGTCAGACTAGTAACACCGGGGAGCTGTTTTTT. Its translation is CASSQTSNTGELFF. The chain links TRBV6-6 to TRBJ2-2; weak D call: TRBD2 (6 bases). The CDR3 sequence is 14 residues long. CDR1 and CDR2 from the germline V gene are MNHNY and SVGAGI (reference sequence). V dropped 5 bases and J dropped 2 bases, with 9 bases sitting between them.

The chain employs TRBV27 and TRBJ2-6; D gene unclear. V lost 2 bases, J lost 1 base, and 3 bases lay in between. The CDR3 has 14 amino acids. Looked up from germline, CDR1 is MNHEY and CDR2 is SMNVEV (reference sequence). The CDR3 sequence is CASSLGSGANVLTF. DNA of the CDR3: TGTGCCAGCAGTTTAGGGTCTGGGGCCAACGTCCTGACTTTC.

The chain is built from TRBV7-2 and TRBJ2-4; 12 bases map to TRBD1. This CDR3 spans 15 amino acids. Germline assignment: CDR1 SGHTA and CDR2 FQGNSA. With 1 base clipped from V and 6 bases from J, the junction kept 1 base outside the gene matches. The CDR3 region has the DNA TGTGCCAGCAGCTTAGGGGGACAGGGGGCAAACATTCAGTACTTC. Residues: CASSLGGQGANIQYF.

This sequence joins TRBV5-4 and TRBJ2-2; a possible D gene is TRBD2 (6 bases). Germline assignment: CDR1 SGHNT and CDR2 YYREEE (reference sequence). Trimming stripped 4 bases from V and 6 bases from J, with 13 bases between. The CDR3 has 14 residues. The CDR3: CASSNGGIAGELFF. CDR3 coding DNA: TGTGCCAGCAGCAACGGAGGGATCGCCGGGGAGCTGTTTTTT.

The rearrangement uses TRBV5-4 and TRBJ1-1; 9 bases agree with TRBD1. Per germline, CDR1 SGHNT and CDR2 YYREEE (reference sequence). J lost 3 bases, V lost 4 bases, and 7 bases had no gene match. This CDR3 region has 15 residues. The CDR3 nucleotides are TGTGCCAGCAGCCGGAAGACAGGGGGGGACACTGAAGCTTTCTTT. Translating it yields CASSRKTGGDTEAFF. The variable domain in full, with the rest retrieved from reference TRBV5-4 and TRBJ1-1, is ETGVTQSPTHLIKTRGQQVTLRCSSQSGHNTVSWYQQALGQGPQFIFQYYREEENGRGNFPPRFSGLQFPNYSSELNVNALELDDSALYLCASSRKTGGDTEAFFGQGTRLTVV.

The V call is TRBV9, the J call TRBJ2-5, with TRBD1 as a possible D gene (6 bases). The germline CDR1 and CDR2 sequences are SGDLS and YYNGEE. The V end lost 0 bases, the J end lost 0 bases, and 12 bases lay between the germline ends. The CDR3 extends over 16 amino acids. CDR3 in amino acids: CASSVAGGPYQETQYF. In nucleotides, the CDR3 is TGTGCCAGCAGCGTAGCTGGGGGCCCCTACCAAGAGACCCAGTACTTC.

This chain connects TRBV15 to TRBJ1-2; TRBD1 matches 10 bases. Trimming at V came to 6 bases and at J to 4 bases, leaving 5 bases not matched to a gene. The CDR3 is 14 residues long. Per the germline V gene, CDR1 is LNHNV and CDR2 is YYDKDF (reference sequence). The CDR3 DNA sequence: TGTGCCACCAGTAGGGACAGGGGAGTCTATGGCTACACCTTC. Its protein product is CATSRDRGVYGYTF.

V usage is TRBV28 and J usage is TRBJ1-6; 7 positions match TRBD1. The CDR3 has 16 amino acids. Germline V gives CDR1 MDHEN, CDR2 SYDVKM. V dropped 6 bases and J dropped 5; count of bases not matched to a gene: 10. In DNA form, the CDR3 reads TGTGCCAGCAGAACACGCCCCGGGACAGATAATTCACCCCTCCACTTT. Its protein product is CASRTRPGTDNSPLHF.

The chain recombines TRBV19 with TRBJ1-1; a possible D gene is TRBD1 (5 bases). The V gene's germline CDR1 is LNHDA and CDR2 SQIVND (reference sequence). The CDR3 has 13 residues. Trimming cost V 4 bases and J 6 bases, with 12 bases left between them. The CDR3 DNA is TGTGCCAGTAGTAGGCCCCTGGGGGCTGAAGCTTTCTTT. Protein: CASSRPLGAEAFF.

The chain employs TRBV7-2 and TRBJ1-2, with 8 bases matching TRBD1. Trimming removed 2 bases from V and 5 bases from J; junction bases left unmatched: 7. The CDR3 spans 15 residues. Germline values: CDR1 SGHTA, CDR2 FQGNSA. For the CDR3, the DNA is TGTGCCAGCAGCTTATCGACAGGGGTTGGGTATGGCTACACCTTC. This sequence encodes CASSLSTGVGYGYTF.

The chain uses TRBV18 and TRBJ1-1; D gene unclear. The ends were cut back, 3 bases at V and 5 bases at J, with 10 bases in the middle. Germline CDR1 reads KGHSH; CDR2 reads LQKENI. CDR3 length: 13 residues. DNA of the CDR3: TGTGCCAGCTCACCTCCTGGGAGGACTGAAGCTTTCTTT. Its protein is CASSPPGRTEAFF.

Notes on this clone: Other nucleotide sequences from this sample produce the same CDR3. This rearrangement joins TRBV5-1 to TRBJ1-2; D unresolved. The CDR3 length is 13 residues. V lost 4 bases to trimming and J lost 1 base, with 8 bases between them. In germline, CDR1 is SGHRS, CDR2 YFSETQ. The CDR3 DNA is TGCGCCAGCAGCCTGGGCGGTAACTATGGCTACACCTTC. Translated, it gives CASSLGGNYGYTF.

Written as DNA, the CDR3 is TGTGCCAGCAGTTACCGCGGGGAGGGAGATACGCAGTATTTT. Protein sequence: CASSYRGEGDTQYF. V gene TRBV6-5 combines with J gene TRBJ2-3; 7 bases agree with TRBD2. The CDR3 loop spans 14 amino acids. The ends lost 2 bases at V and 5 bases at J; junction bases unmatched: 4. CDR1 MNHEY and CDR2 SVGAGI come from the germline V gene.

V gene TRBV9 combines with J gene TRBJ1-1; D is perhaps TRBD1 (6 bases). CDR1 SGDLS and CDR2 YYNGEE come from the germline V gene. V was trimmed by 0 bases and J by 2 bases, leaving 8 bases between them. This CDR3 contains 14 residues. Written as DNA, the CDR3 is TGTGCCAGCAGCGTAGGGGGGCAAAACACTGAAGCTTTCTTT. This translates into CASSVGGQNTEAFF.

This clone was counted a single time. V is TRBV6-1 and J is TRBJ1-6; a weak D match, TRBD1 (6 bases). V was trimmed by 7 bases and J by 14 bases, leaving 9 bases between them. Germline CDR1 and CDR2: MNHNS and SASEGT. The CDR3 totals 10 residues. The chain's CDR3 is CASTGHTLHF. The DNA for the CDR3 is TGTGCCAGCACGGGACATACCCTCCACTTT.